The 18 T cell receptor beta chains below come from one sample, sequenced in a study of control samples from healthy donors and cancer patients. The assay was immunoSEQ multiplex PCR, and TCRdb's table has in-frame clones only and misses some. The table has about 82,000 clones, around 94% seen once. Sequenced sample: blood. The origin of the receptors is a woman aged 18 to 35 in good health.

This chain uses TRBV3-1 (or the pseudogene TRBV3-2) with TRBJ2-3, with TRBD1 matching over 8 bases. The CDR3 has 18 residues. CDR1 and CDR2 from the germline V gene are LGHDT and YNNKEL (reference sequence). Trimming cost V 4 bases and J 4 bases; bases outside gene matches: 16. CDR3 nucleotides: TGTGCCAGCAGCCTCTATTCGATTGGGACAGGACGGGCAGATACGCAGTATTTT. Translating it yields CASSLYSIGTGRADTQYF.

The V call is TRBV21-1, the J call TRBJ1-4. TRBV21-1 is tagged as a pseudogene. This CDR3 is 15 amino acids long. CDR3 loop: CASSHPPLRREKLFF. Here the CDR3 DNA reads TGTGCCAGCAGCCACCCCCCTCTGAGAAGGGAAAAACTGTTTTTT.

In DNA form, the CDR3 reads TGCGCCAGCAGCTCAATTTGGGGACTAGGGGGAGTGTCGAATGAGCAGTTCTTC. It specifies CASSSIWGLGGVSNEQFF. The chain carries TRBV5-1 and TRBJ2-1, with 8 bases matching TRBD2. V gave up 3 bases and J gave up 7 bases; unmatched junction bases: 18. There are 18 residues in the CDR3. Germline loops: CDR1 SGHRS, CDR2 YFSETQ.

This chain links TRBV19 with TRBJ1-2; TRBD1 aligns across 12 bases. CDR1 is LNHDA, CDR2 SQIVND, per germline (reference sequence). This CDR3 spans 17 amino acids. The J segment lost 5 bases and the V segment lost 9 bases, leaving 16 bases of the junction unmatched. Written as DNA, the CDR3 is TGTGCCAGCCAGAGCGGGACAGGGGGCGCAGGTGGATATGGCTACACCTTC. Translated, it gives CASQSGTGGAGGYGYTF.

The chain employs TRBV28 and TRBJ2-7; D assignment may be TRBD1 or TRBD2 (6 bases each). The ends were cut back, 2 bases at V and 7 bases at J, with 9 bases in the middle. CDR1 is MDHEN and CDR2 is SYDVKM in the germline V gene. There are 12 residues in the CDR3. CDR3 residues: CASSLRGGEQYF. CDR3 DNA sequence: TGTGCCAGCAGTTTACGAGGGGGGGAGCAGTACTTC.

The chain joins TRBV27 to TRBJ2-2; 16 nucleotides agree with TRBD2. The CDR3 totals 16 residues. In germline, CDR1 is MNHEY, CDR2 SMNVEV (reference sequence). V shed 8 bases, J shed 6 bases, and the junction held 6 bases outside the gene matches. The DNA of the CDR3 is TGTGCCAGCCTGGGACTAGCGGGAGGGTTTTCCGGGGAGCTGTTTTTT. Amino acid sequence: CASLGLAGGFSGELFF.

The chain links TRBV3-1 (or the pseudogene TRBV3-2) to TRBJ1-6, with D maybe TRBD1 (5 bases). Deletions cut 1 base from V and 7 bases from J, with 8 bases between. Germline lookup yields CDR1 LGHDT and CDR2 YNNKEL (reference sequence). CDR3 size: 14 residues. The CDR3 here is CASSQGGENSPLHF. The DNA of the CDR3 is TGTGCCAGCAGCCAAGGAGGGGAAAATTCACCCCTCCACTTT.

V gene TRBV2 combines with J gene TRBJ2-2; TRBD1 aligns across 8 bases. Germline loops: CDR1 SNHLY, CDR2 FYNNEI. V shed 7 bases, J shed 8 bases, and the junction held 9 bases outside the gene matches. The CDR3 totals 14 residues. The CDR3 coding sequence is TGTGCCAGCACCCAGGGGGCACTCTGGGGGGAGCTGTTTTTT. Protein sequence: CASTQGALWGELFF.

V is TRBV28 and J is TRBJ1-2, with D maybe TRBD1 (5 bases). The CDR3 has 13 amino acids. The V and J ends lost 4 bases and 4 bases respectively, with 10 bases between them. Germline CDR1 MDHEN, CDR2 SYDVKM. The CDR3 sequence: CASSSGKGYGYTF. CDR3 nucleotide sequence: TGTGCCAGCAGTTCAGGGAAGGGCTATGGCTACACCTTC.

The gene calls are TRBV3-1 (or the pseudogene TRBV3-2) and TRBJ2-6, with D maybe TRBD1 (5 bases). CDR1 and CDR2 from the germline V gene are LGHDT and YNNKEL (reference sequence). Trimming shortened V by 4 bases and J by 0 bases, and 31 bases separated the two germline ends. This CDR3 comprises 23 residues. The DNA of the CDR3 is TGTGCCAGCAGCCCCCGTCCAGGGTCCGTTATCCAAACAAACCTCTCTGGGGCCAACGTCCTGACTTTC. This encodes CASSPRPGSVIQTNLSGANVLTF.

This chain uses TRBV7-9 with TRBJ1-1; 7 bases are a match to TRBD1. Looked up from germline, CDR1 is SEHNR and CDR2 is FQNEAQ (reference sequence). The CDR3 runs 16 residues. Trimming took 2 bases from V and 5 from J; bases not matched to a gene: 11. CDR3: CASSLLPTGSGTEAFF. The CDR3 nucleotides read TGTGCCAGCAGCTTATTGCCGACAGGGTCGGGGACTGAAGCTTTCTTT.

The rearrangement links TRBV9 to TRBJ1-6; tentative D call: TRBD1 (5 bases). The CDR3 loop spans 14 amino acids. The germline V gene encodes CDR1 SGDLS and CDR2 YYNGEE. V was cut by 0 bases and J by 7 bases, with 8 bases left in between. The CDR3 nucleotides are TGTGCCAGCAGCGTAGGCAGGGTAAATTCACCCCTCCACTTT. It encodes CASSVGRVNSPLHF.

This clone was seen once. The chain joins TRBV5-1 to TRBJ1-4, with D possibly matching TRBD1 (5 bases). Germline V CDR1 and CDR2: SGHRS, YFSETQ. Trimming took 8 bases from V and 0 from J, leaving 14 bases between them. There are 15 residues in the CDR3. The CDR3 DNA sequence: TGCGCCAGTAGAGGGGACGGTGCAACTAATGAAAAACTGTTTTTT. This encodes CASRGDGATNEKLFF.

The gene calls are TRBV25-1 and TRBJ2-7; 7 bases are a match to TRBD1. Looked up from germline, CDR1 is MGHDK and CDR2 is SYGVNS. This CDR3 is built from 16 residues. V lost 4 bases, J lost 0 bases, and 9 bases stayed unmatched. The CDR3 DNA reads TGTGCCAGCAGTGGGAAACCGGGACAGAGCTCCTACGAGCAGTACTTC. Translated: CASSGKPGQSSYEQYF.

CDR3 DNA sequence: TGTGCCAGCAGTACTCTGGACCTGGATTCACCCCTCCACTTT. Translated, it gives CASSTLDLDSPLHF. The chain uses TRBV6-2 or TRBV6-3 and TRBJ1-6; D is ambiguous. The CDR3 has 14 residues. V shed 5 bases and J shed 8 bases, with 13 bases lying between them. Germline V CDR1 and CDR2: MNHEY, SVGEGT.

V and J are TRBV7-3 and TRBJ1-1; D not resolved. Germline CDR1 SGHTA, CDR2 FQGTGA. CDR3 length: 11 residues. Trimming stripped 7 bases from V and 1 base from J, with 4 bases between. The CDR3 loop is CASTWNTEAFF. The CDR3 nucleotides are TGTGCCAGCACGTGGAACACTGAAGCTTTCTTT. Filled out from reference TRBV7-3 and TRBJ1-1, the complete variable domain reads GAGVSQTPSNKVTEKGKYVELRCDPISGHTALYWYRQSLGQGPEFLIYFQGTGAADDSGLPNDRFFAVRPEGSVSTLKIQRTERGDSAVYLCASTWNTEAFFGQGTRLTVV.

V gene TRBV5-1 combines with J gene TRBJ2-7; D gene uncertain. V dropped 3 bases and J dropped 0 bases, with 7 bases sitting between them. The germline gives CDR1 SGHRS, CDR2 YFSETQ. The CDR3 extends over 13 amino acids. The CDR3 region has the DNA TGCGCCAGCAGCTCAGGCAGCTCCTACGAGCAGTACTTC. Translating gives CASSSGSSYEQYF.

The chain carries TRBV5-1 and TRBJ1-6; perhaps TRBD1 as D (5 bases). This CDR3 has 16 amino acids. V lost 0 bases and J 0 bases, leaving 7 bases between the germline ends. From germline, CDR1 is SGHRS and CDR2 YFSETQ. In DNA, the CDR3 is TGCGCCAGCAGCTTGGGGGGGAGCTCCTATAATTCACCCCTCCACTTT. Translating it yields CASSLGGSSYNSPLHF. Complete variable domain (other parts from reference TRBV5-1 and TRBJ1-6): KAGVTQTPRYLIKTRGQQVTLSCSPISGHRSVSWYQQTPGQGLQFLFEYFSETQRNKGNFPGRFSGRQFSNSRSEMNVSTLELGDSALYLCASSLGGSSYNSPLHFGNGTRLTVT.